These 3 T cell receptor beta chains were sequenced from one sample in a study of cytomegalovirus exposure and HLA in healthy donors. Use of 60 Vbeta and 13 Jbeta primers characterized the PCR. Assay used: immunoSEQ multiplex PCR; TCRdb lists only in-frame clones, some missing. The sample has about 180,000 clones, 60% to 80% seen once; the top ten hold 6% to 7%. The material sequenced was PBMCs. These receptors originate from a man aged 40-49 years in good health and CMV-seropositive.

The rearrangement links TRBV9 to TRBJ2-7, with D possibly being TRBD2 (6 bases). CDR1 is SGDLS, CDR2 YYNGEE, per germline. CDR3 size: 16 residues. The ends were cut back, 4 bases at V and 0 bases at J, with 17 bases in the middle. CDR3 sequence: CASSPSGGMSSYEQYF. The CDR3 DNA follows: TGTGCCAGCAGCCCCAGCGGAGGGATGAGCTCCTACGAGCAGTACTTC.

The rearrangement links TRBV27 to TRBJ1-5; TRBD1 matches 7 bases. CDR1 and CDR2 from the germline V gene are MNHEY and SMNVEV (reference sequence). The CDR3 runs to 17 residues. Trimming removed 3 bases from V and 3 bases from J; junction bases left unmatched: 11. CDR3 residues: CASSFRVGDSLNQPQHF. CDR3 DNA sequence: TGTGCCAGCAGTTTTCGCGTCGGGGACAGCCTCAATCAGCCCCAGCATTTT.

The chain links TRBV5-1 to TRBJ2-7; 11 bases fit TRBD2. Germline assignment: CDR1 SGHRS and CDR2 YFSETQ. The CDR3 consists of 14 residues. The ends lost 4 bases at V and 7 bases at J; junction bases unmatched: 7. In DNA form, the CDR3 reads TGCGCCAGCAGCGCACAAACTAGCGGGAGAGAGCAGTACTTC. This sequence encodes CASSAQTSGREQYF.